This T cell receptor (beta chain) stems from a study of T cells after posttransplantation cyclophosphamide. The germline V gene encodes CDR1 MGHRA and CDR2 YSYEKL. Trimming removed 4 bases at V and 5 bases at J, with 11 bases between. This CDR3 is 13 amino acids long. The repertoire was sequenced with immunoSEQ multiplex PCR; TCRdb's copy has only in-frame clones and lacks some. This sample yields approximately 29,000 clones, of which about nine tenths are seen a single time; roughly 3.4% belongs to the top ten. Sequences were obtained from PBMCs. The receptor was derived from a man aged 45-65 years. The chain carries TRBV4-1 and TRBJ1-1; the D is unclear. The CDR3: CASSRSWRTEAFF. The DNA of the CDR3 is TGCGCCAGCAGCCGGTCATGGAGAACTGAAGCTTTCTTT.